Listed below are T cell receptor beta chains from one sample, sequenced in a study of CD8 T cell repertoires and HIV-1 epitope variants. Repertoires were generated with immunoSEQ multiplex PCR, while TCRdb's copy carries only in-frame clones and drops some. The repertoire consists of 95,000 or so clones, with roughly four fifths occurring once and the leading ten covering approximately 24%. Sequenced material: uncultured baseline CD8+ T cells from peripheral blood mononuclear cells (PBMCs). The receptors shown here come from a male donor with HIV. The CDR3 runs from the conserved cysteine through the conserved F or W. A D gene is named only where the DNA matches it firmly. Clone size is given for some rows only: seen once, a few or many times, or a class if the clone is expanded.

clone_size,v_call,d_call,cdr3_length,j_call,cdr3_nt,cdr3_aa
-,TRBV30,-,14,TRBJ1-5,TGTGCCTGGAGTACGGCAGGGGGCAATCAGCCCCAGCATTTT,CAWSTAGGNQPQHF
-,TRBV30,-,14,TRBJ2-1,TGTGCCTGGGCTATCAGGGGCTTGACGAATGAGCAGTTCTTC,CAWAIRGLTNEQFF
-,TRBV9,-,11,TRBJ2-7,TGTGCCAGCAGCGTAGTAAGGAGAAGGTACTTC,CASSVVRRRYF
-,TRBV19,TRBD1,13,TRBJ1-2,TGTGCCAGTAGCCTTGGACAGGGGAATGGCTACACCTTC,CASSLGQGNGYTF
-,TRBV6-5,-,13,TRBJ1-1,TGTGCCAGCAGTTACCCCGACCACACTGAAGCTTTCTTT,CASSYPDHTEAFF
-,TRBV28,TRBD1,15,TRBJ1-3,TGTGCCAGCACCCCAGACAGGGGGAATGGAAACACCATATATTTT,CASTPDRGNGNTIYF
-,TRBV15,-,12,TRBJ1-1,TGTGCCACCGACGACGGGAACACTGAAGCTTTCTTT,CATDDGNTEAFF
-,TRBV5-4,-,17,TRBJ2-7,TGTGCCAGCAGCTACTCGGCGGGGCAGGGGCTTGACAACGAGCAGTACTTC,CASSYSAGQGLDNEQYF
once,TRBV5-8,TRBD2,20,TRBJ2-1,TGTGCCAGCAGCCCGAAGTTCGGGACTAGCGGGAGGAGCTCCTACAATGAGCAGTTCTTC,CASSPKFGTSGRSSYNEQFF
-,TRBV7-2,-,15,TRBJ2-7,TGTGCCAGCAGCCCGGTGGGGCAGGGGGGGATCGAGCAGTACTTC,CASSPVGQGGIEQYF
-,TRBV7-6,-,14,TRBJ2-5,TGTGCCAGCAGCCCCCAGATGGACGCAGGGACCCAGTACTTC,CASSPQMDAGTQYF
-,TRBV19,-,15,TRBJ1-2,TGTGCCAGTATCGCGACGGACCAAGGTTACTATGGCTACACCTTC,CASIATDQGYYGYTF
once,TRBV5-8,TRBD1,13,TRBJ1-1,TGTGCCAGCAGCAACCGGGACAGGGGGCCAGCTTTCTTT,CASSNRDRGPAFF
-,TRBV5-6,-,13,TRBJ1-1,TGTGCCAGCAGCTACGACAGGAACACTGAAGCTTTCTTT,CASSYDRNTEAFF
-,TRBV19,TRBD1,15,TRBJ1-2,TGTGCCAGCATTCAACGACAGGGCGGTTACTATGGCTACACCTTC,CASIQRQGGYYGYTF
-,TRBV27,-,16,TRBJ2-1,TGTGCCAGCAGTTTTCTGATGGGAGGTACCTACAATGAGCAGTTCTTC,CASSFLMGGTYNEQFF
-,TRBV28,-,14,TRBJ1-2,TGTGCCAGCAGCCCGTCAGGGCTTACCTATGGCTACACCTTC,CASSPSGLTYGYTF
-,TRBV28,TRBD1,13,TRBJ1-1,TGTGCCAGCAGTCCCGAGGACAGGGGGAGGACTTTCTTT,CASSPEDRGRTFF
few,TRBV6-6,TRBD1,13,TRBJ1-6,TGTGCCAGCAGGGGACAGGGAGAGGGATCCCTCCACTTT,CASRGQGEGSLHF
once,TRBV2,-,12,TRBJ2-7,TGTGCCAGCCAAGTCGGGGGTTACGAGCAGTACTTC,CASQVGGYEQYF
once,TRBV4-1,TRBD2,16,TRBJ2-1,TGCGCCAGCAGCCAATCACCGGGACTAGCGGGCAATGAGCAGTTCTTC,CASSQSPGLAGNEQFF
-,TRBV6-5,TRBD1,15,TRBJ2-3,TGTGCCAGCAGTTACATGGGACAGGCTGCAGATACGCAGTATTTT,CASSYMGQAADTQYF
-,TRBV5-6,-,15,TRBJ2-1,TGTGCCAGCAGCTTCATGGGGAGCTCCTACAATGAGCAGTTCTTC,CASSFMGSSYNEQFF
-,TRBV10-2,TRBD2,16,TRBJ2-1,TGCGCCAGCAAACCTGGGACTAGCGGGATAAGGTGGGAGCAGTTCTTC,CASKPGTSGIRWEQFF
-,TRBV4-1,-,13,TRBJ2-5,TGCGCCAGCAGCCAGGAGGGGAAAGAGACCCAGTACTTC,CASSQEGKETQYF
-,TRBV5-4,TRBD2,13,TRBJ2-5,TGTGCCAGCAGCTTCACCGGGGGGGAGACCCAGTACTTC,CASSFTGGETQYF
-,TRBV7-6,-,16,TRBJ2-3,TGTGCCAGCAGCTTAGGGGCCGTCGGGGGCACAGATACGCAGTATTTT,CASSLGAVGGTDTQYF
once,TRBV29-1,-,14,TRBJ2-2,TGCAGCGTTGAATGGGACACTAACACCGGGGAGCTGTTTTTT,CSVEWDTNTGELFF
-,TRBV19,TRBD2,15,TRBJ2-1,TGTGCCAGTAGCCGAACTAGCGGGGGGGTTGATGAGCAGTTCTTC,CASSRTSGGVDEQFF
few,TRBV14,-,13,TRBJ1-1,TGTGCCAGCAGCCAAAGACCCCGGGAGTGGGCTTTCTTT,CASSQRPREWAFF
-,TRBV2,-,13,TRBJ2-5,TGTGCCAGCAGTCCTCTAGGAGGAGAGACCCAGTACTTC,CASSPLGGETQYF
-,TRBV5-1,-,14,TRBJ1-5,TGCGCCAGCAGCTTGGGGTCCGCCGATCAGCCCCAGCATTTT,CASSLGSADQPQHF
-,TRBV27,-,12,TRBJ2-5,TGTGCCAGCAGTTCGATAGGGGAGACCCAGTACTTC,CASSSIGETQYF
-,TRBV5-1,-,14,TRBJ1-1,TGCGCCAGCAGCTCCCACACAGCGAACACTGAAGCTTTCTTT,CASSSHTANTEAFF
-,TRBV7-8,-,14,TRBJ1-4,TGTGCCAGCAGCTTAAACAACTGGGGTGAAAAACTGTTTTTT,CASSLNNWGEKLFF
few,TRBV28,-,13,TRBJ2-4,TGTGCCAGCAGTTTACTCAGTGTGAACATTCAGTACTTC,CASSLLSVNIQYF
-,TRBV27,TRBD2,13,TRBJ2-7,TGTGCCACCCGACTAGCGGGGAGTTACGAGCAGTACTTC,CATRLAGSYEQYF
few,TRBV10-1,-,14,TRBJ2-7,TGCGCCAGCAGTAACCGGACGGGACCCTACGAGCAGTACTTC,CASSNRTGPYEQYF
few,TRBV9,-,13,TRBJ2-2,TGTGCCAGCAGCGAACAGGACACCGGGGAGCTGTTTTTT,CASSEQDTGELFF
few,TRBV7-2,-,14,TRBJ2-7,TGTGCCAGCAAACTGGACAGCAGGACCTACGAGCAGTACTTC,CASKLDSRTYEQYF
few,TRBV10-1,-,13,TRBJ1-1,TGCGCCAGCAGTGAGTCAGGGAACACTGAAGCTTTCTTT,CASSESGNTEAFF
-,TRBV4-1,-,17,TRBJ1-3,TGCGCCAGCAGCCAAATCCTTGGCAGAGTTCGTGGAAACACCATATATTTT,CASSQILGRVRGNTIYF
once,TRBV25-1,-,14,TRBJ1-1,TGTGCCAGCACCGCAGTGGGGGTGGGCACTGAAGCTTTCTTT,CASTAVGVGTEAFF
-,TRBV10-3,TRBD2,13,TRBJ2-7,TGTGCCATCAGTGTCCTAGCGGGAGACGAGCAGTACTTC,CAISVLAGDEQYF
-,TRBV5-1,TRBD1,15,TRBJ1-5,TGCGCCAGCAGCCCATCAGGGGGAAGGGATCAGCCCCAGCATTTT,CASSPSGGRDQPQHF
-,TRBV6-1,-,11,TRBJ2-1,TGTGCCAGCCTGGGGCTCTATGAGCAGTTCTTC,CASLGLYEQFF
-,TRBV6-5,TRBD2,16,TRBJ2-1,TGTGCCAGCAGTTACTCACGCGGGGGGCTCTACAATGAGCAGTTCTTC,CASSYSRGGLYNEQFF
-,TRBV10-3,-,14,TRBJ1-3,TGTGCCATCAGAGACAGCTTCAGCGGAAACACCATATATTTT,CAIRDSFSGNTIYF
-,TRBV10-1,TRBD2,15,TRBJ2-7,TGCGCCAGCAGTGAGCTAGCGGGAGTAATATACGAGCAGTACTTC,CASSELAGVIYEQYF
-,TRBV28,TRBD2,17,TRBJ2-7,TGTGCCAGCAGTTTATCTGGGACTAGCGGGAGGGTGGGAGAGCAGTACTTC,CASSLSGTSGRVGEQYF
many,TRBV28,-,15,TRBJ2-5,TGTGCCAGCACCACACCACTGGGAAGATACGAGACCCAGTACTTC,CASTTPLGRYETQYF
-,TRBV6-6,-,15,TRBJ1-3,TGTGCCAGCAGTTACGATCCGGGCTCTGGAAACACCATATATTTT,CASSYDPGSGNTIYF
few,TRBV28,-,11,TRBJ1-2,TGTGCCAGCAGTTCAGGCTTTGGCTACACCTTC,CASSSGFGYTF
-,TRBV19,-,14,TRBJ2-6,TGTGCCAGTAGCGGCGACTCTGGGGCCAACGTCCTGACTTTC,CASSGDSGANVLTF
-,TRBV29-1,-,17,TRBJ1-3,TGCAGCGGGAATGGGGTCGGGCTGGGGGCGTCAGGAAACACCATATATTTT,CSGNGVGLGASGNTIYF
-,TRBV27,TRBD1,16,TRBJ1-6,TGTGCCAGCAGTTTAAGCCCAACAGGGGGAAATTCACCCCTCCACTTT,CASSLSPTGGNSPLHF
-,TRBV29-1,-,13,TRBJ2-1,TGCAGCGTTGAAGACGAGGGGTTCAATGAGCAGTTCTTC,CSVEDEGFNEQFF
-,TRBV27,-,15,TRBJ1-1,TGTGCCAGCAGTTTAGGTAGTCTCGGGAACACTGAAGCTTTCTTT,CASSLGSLGNTEAFF